This is a list of T cell receptor beta chains from one sample in a study of T cells after somatic rescue of genetic block. Sequenced by immunoSEQ multiplex PCR; TCRdb stores in-frame clones only, minus some. The data contain about 68,000 clones, around 90% of them seen just once; the ten biggest clones take up just under 3%. Material for sequencing was peripheral blood mononuclear cells (PBMCs). The receptors stem from a man aged 35-49 years. The CDR3 runs from the conserved cysteine through the conserved F or W. The D gene is left open where the match is weak. Size values are once, few and many counts, or a class for expanded clones, and some rows have none.

TRBV6-1	TRBJ1-5	-	-	CASTSGDGNQPQHF	TGTGCCAGCACTTCCGGGGATGGAAATCAGCCCCAGCATTTT
TRBV5-1	TRBJ2-3	TRBD1	-	CASSVTGGRTDTQYF	TGCGCCAGCAGCGTGACAGGGGGGCGCACAGATACGCAGTATTTT
TRBV6-6	TRBJ1-5	-	-	CASSHGRVRDQPQHF	TGTGCCAGCAGTCACGGGAGGGTTCGCGATCAGCCCCAGCATTTT
TRBV27	TRBJ1-1	-	-	CASSSWGDIEAFF	TGTGCCAGCAGTTCATGGGGGGATATTGAAGCTTTCTTT
TRBV2	TRBJ2-7	TRBD1	-	CASTDRVYEQYF	TGTGCCAGCACGGACAGGGTTTACGAGCAGTACTTC
TRBV12-5	TRBJ2-1	TRBD1	-	CASGSGQGNYNEQFF	TGTGCTAGTGGGTCCGGACAGGGGAACTACAATGAGCAGTTCTTC
TRBV20-1	TRBJ1-1	-	few	CSAGRDTEAFF	TGCAGTGCTGGCAGGGACACTGAAGCTTTCTTT
TRBV9	TRBJ2-1	-	-	CASSPRGGGYEQFF	TGTGCCAGCAGCCCCCGGGGAGGGGGCTACGAGCAGTTCTTC
TRBV2	TRBJ2-7	TRBD1	-	CARDRQGAEQYF	TGTGCCAGAGACCGACAGGGAGCCGAGCAGTACTTC
TRBV6-1	TRBJ2-1	-	-	CASSETNLSYNEQFF	TGTGCCAGCAGTGAAACTAACCTTAGCTACAATGAGCAGTTCTTC
TRBV7-9	TRBJ1-2	-	-	CASSLWGRDGHYGYTF	TGTGCCAGCAGCTTATGGGGACGGGACGGCCACTATGGCTACACCTTC
TRBV10-2	TRBJ1-5	-	-	CASSERDSNQPQHF	TGCGCCAGCAGTGAACGGGATAGCAATCAGCCCCAGCATTTT
TRBV6-4	TRBJ2-2	TRBD2	-	CASSARLAGGTGELFF	TGTGCCAGCAGTGCCCGACTAGCGGGGGGCACCGGGGAGCTGTTTTTT
TRBV2	TRBJ2-7	-	-	CASSLSGISSYEQYF	TGTGCCAGCAGTCTCTCCGGGATCAGCTCCTACGAGCAGTACTTC
TRBV7-2	TRBJ1-5	-	-	CASSFALRNQPQHF	TGTGCCAGCAGCTTCGCCCTTCGCAATCAGCCCCAGCATTTT
TRBV5-1	TRBJ2-7	TRBD1	-	CASSLSGTGQYEQYF	TGCGCCAGCAGCTTGTCCGGGACAGGGCAATACGAGCAGTACTTC
TRBV19	TRBJ1-4	-	-	CASSMKLVGPTTSANEKLFF	TGTGCCAGTAGTATGAAATTGGTGGGACCAACAACATCGGCTAATGAAAAACTGTTTTTT
TRBV28	TRBJ2-3	-	-	CASSYNWGYRTDTQYF	TGTGCCAGCAGCTATAACTGGGGGTATCGCACAGATACGCAGTATTTT
TRBV6-5	TRBJ1-4	-	-	CASSYAGTPPGEKLFF	TGTGCCAGCAGTTACGCTGGAACTCCTCCGGGGGAAAAACTGTTTTTT
TRBV10-2	TRBJ2-3	-	once	CASRAPGQTDTQYF	TGCGCCAGCAGAGCCCCGGGGCAAACAGATACGCAGTATTTT
TRBV30	TRBJ2-3	-	-	CAWSGQSDTQYF	TGTGCCTGGAGCGGACAGTCAGATACGCAGTATTTT
TRBV9	TRBJ2-6	TRBD1	few	CASSLTGTGGSGANVLTF	TGTGCCAGCAGCTTGACCGGGACAGGGGGCTCTGGGGCCAACGTCCTGACTTTC
TRBV7-2	TRBJ2-7	TRBD2	-	CASSPNSGASYEQYF	TGTGCCAGCAGCCCCAATAGCGGGGCCTCCTACGAGCAGTACTTC
TRBV29-1	TRBJ1-5	-	-	CSVLEGGSNQPQHF	TGCAGCGTTCTAGAGGGGGGCAGCAATCAGCCCCAGCATTTT
TRBV5-8	TRBJ1-2	-	-	CASSLQGNYGYTF	TGTGCCAGCAGCTTGCAGGGCAACTATGGCTACACCTTC
TRBV5-4	TRBJ1-2	TRBD1	-	CASSRTGEAYTF	TGTGCCAGCAGCCGGACAGGGGAGGCCTACACCTTC
TRBV19	TRBJ2-7	TRBD2	-	CASSITGTSNEQYF	TGTGCCAGTAGTATAACCGGGACTAGCAACGAGCAGTACTTC
TRBV19	TRBJ2-7	TRBD2	-	CASSHPTSGHREQYF	TGTGCCAGTAGTCACCCCACTAGCGGGCACCGTGAGCAGTACTTC
TRBV2	TRBJ2-7	TRBD2	-	CASSEEREVLEQYF	TGTGCCAGCAGTGAAGAGCGGGAGGTGCTCGAGCAGTACTTC
TRBV5-6	TRBJ2-7	TRBD1	-	CASSLDVSGTGQYF	TGTGCCAGCAGCTTGGACGTATCTGGGACAGGGCAGTACTTC
TRBV27	TRBJ2-7	-	-	CASSGASSYEQYF	TGTGCCAGCTCCGGCGCGAGCTCCTACGAGCAGTACTTC
TRBV6-1	TRBJ2-1	TRBD2	-	CASSENLAGGYNEQFF	TGTGCCAGCAGTGAAAATCTAGCGGGAGGTTACAATGAGCAGTTCTTC
TRBV6-1	TRBJ2-7	-	-	CASSEGPVGTEQYF	TGTGCCAGCAGTGAAGGTCCTGTTGGTACCGAGCAGTACTTC
TRBV29-1	TRBJ2-5	-	-	CSVAYLGETQYF	TGCAGCGTTGCCTATCTCGGGGAGACCCAGTACTTC
TRBV4-1	TRBJ1-2	TRBD1	-	CASSRPGQRTGYTF	TGCGCCAGCAGCCGCCCGGGACAGCGAACTGGCTACACCTTC
TRBV5-6	TRBJ1-2	TRBD1	-	CASSLPGQLLGYTF	TGTGCCAGCAGCTTGCCGGGACAGCTACTAGGCTACACCTTC
TRBV2	TRBJ2-1	-	-	CASSVGGHSYNEQFF	TGTGCCAGCAGTGTTGGGGGACATTCGTACAATGAGCAGTTCTTC
TRBV5-1	TRBJ2-7	-	-	CASSLEPSSYEQYF	TGCGCCAGCAGCTTGGAACCGAGCTCCTACGAGCAGTACTTC
TRBV30	TRBJ2-7	TRBD1	once	CACTGQAYEQYF	TGTGCCTGCACCGGACAGGCCTACGAGCAGTACTTC
TRBV10-1	TRBJ2-5	-	-	CASSEAGGETQYF	TGCGCCAGCAGTGAAGCGGGTGGGGAGACCCAGTACTTC
TRBV6-1	TRBJ2-2	TRBD2	-	CASSLAGGITGELFF	TGTGCCAGCAGTCTAGCGGGGGGTATCACCGGGGAGCTGTTTTTT
TRBV7-2	TRBJ1-2	TRBD1	-	CASSWDRGPRGYTF	TGTGCCAGCAGCTGGGACAGGGGGCCGCGGGGCTACACCTTC
TRBV6-1	TRBJ2-7	-	-	CASSDPAYEQYF	TGTGCCAGCAGTGACCCAGCCTACGAGCAGTACTTC
TRBV13	TRBJ2-7	TRBD2	-	CASSATTSGAYEQYF	TGTGCCAGCAGCGCTACGACTAGCGGTGCCTACGAGCAGTACTTC
TRBV4-2	TRBJ2-7	TRBD2	-	CASSQDIGASGAGEQYF	TGTGCCAGCAGCCAAGATATTGGTGCTAGCGGGGCGGGGGAGCAGTACTTC
TRBV9	TRBJ2-3	TRBD2	-	CASSVRLAGGDTQYF	TGTGCCAGCAGCGTTCGGCTAGCGGGGGGAGATACGCAGTATTTT
TRBV10-3	TRBJ2-4	-	-	CAISESQNIQYF	TGTGCCATCAGTGAATCCCAAAACATTCAGTACTTC
TRBV5-1	TRBJ2-7	TRBD2	-	CASSLKIAGASYEQYF	TGCGCCAGCAGCTTAAAAATAGCGGGGGCCTCTTACGAGCAGTACTTC
TRBV19	TRBJ2-3	TRBD2	-	CASSMGRGLAGVTSTDTQYF	TGTGCCAGTAGTATGGGAAGAGGACTAGCGGGGGTAACTAGCACAGATACGCAGTATTTT
TRBV6-1	TRBJ2-3	-	-	CASSERGYTQYF	TGTGCCAGCAGTGAAAGGGGGTATACGCAGTATTTT